The clone carrying this TCR beta chain was recorded many times. Its antigen is currently unknown. Sequenced material consisted of expressed TCRB transcripts (all of the isolated RNA was reverse transcribed). Read counts averaged approximately 3.6 million for samples of naive, central memory and regulatory T cells. TCRdb's copy holds only in-frame clones and misses some; the assay was immunoSEQ multiplex PCR. The data contain around 180,000 clones, approximately 7.8% of them singletons. These data belong to a study of beta chain features in type 1 diabetes. About the research overall: Cell yields, age and gender were similar between patients and healthy donors. Researchers looked at some 110 million sorted cells across all samples. Study-level points and caveats: Among patients with Type 1 diabetes, TCRB CDR3s were moderately but significantly shorter in every one of the four CD4+ subsets. Shorter templates might be favored by PCR, and equally so in patients and in controls.

Sequenced material: central memory CD4+ T cells from blood. The TCR originated in a woman aged 40 to 50 with type 1 diabetes.

CDR3 bases: TGCAGCGCGAGGGAGGGAAATCAGCCCCAGCATTTT. Encoded protein: CSAREGNQPQHF. The chain is built from TRBV29-1 and TRBJ1-5; D not certain. Between the trimmed V and J ends, which lost 7 bases and 4 bases, there was a span of 11 bases. Germline lookup yields CDR1 SQVTM and CDR2 ANQGSEA. The CDR3 loop spans 12 amino acids.